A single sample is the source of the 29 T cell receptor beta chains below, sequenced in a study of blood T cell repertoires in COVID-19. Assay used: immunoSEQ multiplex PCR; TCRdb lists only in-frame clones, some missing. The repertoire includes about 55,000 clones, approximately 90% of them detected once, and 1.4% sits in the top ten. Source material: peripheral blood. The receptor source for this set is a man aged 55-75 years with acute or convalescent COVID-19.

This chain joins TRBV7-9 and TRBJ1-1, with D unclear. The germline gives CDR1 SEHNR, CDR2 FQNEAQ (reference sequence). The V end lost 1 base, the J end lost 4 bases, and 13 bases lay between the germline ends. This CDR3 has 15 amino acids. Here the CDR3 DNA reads TGTGCCAGCAGCTTAGAGCATGGACTGGGCACTGAAGCTTTCTTT. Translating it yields CASSLEHGLGTEAFF.

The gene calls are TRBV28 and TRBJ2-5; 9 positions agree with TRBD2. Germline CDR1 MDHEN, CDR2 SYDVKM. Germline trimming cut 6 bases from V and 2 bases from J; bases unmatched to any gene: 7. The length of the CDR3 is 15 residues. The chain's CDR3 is CASSRRTSAQETQYF. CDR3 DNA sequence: TGTGCCAGCAGCCGACGGACTAGCGCACAAGAGACCCAGTACTTC. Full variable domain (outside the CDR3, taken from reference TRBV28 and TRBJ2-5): DVKVTQSSRYLVKRTGEKVFLECVQDMDHENMFWYRQDPGLGLRLIYFSYDVKMKEKGDIPEGYSVSREKKERFSLILESASTNQTSMYLCASSRRTSAQETQYFGPGTRLLVL.

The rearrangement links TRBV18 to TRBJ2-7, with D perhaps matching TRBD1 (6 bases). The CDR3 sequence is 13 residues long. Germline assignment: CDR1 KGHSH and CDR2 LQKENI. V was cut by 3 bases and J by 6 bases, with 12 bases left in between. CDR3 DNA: TGTGCCAGCTCACCGGGGGCCGAAAGCGAGCAGTACTTC. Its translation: CASSPGAESEQYF.

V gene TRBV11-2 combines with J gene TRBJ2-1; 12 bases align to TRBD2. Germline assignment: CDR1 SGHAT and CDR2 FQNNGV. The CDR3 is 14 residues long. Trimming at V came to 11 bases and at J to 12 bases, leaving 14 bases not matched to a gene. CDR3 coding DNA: TGTGCCTTGAGGTCCCTAGCGGGAGGGGGAGGGCAGTTCTTC. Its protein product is CALRSLAGGGGQFF. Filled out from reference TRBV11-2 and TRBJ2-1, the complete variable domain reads EAGVAQSPRYKIIEKRQSVAFWCNPISGHATLYWYQQILGQGPKLLIQFQNNGVVDDSQLPKDRFSAERLKGVDSTLKIQPAKLEDSAVYLCALRSLAGGGGQFFGPGTRLTVL.

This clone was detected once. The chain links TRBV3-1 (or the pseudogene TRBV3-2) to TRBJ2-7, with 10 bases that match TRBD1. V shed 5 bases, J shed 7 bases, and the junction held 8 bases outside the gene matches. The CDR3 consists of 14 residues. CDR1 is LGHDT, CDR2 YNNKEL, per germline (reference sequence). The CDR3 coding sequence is TGTGCCAGCAGCATTGGACAGGGGGTACGGGAGCAGTACTTC. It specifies CASSIGQGVREQYF.

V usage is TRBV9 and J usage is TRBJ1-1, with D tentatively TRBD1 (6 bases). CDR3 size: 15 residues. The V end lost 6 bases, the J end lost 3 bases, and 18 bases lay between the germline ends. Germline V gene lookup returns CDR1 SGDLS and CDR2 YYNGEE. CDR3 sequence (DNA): TGTGCCAGCACCCCTCTAATAGGGGGTTACACTGAAGCTTTCTTT. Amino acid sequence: CASTPLIGGYTEAFF.

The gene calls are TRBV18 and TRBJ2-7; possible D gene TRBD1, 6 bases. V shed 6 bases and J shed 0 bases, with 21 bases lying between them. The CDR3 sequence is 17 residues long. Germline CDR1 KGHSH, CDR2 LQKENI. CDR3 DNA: TGTGCCAGCTCCCAAGGGAACCCGGGCAGGGGCTCCTACGAGCAGTACTTC. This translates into CASSQGNPGRGSYEQYF.

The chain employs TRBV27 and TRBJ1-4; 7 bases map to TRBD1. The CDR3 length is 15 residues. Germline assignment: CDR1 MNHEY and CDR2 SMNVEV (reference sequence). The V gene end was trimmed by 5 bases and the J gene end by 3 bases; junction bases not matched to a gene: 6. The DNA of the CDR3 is TGTGCCAGCAGTCTCCTGGGACAGCCTAATGAAAAACTGTTTTTT. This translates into CASSLLGQPNEKLFF.

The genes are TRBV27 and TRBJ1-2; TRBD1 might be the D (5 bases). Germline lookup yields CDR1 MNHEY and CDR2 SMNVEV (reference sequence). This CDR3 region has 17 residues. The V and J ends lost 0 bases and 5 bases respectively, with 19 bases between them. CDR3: CASSLSLSSGNWYGYTF. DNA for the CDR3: TGTGCCAGCAGTTTATCGTTATCTTCAGGGAACTGGTATGGCTACACCTTC.

The CDR3 is CASSLAGGGMNEQFF. Written as DNA, the CDR3 is TGTGCCAGCAGCCTAGCGGGAGGTGGGATGAATGAGCAGTTCTTC. The chain uses TRBV7-3 and TRBJ2-1; 11 nucleotides match TRBD2. CDR3 size: 15 residues. Trimming took 5 bases from V and 7 from J; bases not matched to a gene: 7. CDR1 and CDR2 from the germline V gene are SGHTA and FQGTGA.

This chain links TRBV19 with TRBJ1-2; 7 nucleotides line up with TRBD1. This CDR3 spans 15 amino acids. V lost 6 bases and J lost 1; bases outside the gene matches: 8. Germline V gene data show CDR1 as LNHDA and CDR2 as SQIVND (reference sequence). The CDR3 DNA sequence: TGTGCCAGTAGGGGCCGGGACAGACGTAACTATGGCTACACCTTC. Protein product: CASRGRDRRNYGYTF.

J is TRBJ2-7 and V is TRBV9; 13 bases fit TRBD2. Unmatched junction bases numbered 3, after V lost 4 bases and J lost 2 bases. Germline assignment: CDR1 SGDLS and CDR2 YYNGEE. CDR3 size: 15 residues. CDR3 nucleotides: TGTGCCAGCAGCCAAGGACTAGCGGGAGCCTACGAGCAGTACTTC. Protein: CASSQGLAGAYEQYF.

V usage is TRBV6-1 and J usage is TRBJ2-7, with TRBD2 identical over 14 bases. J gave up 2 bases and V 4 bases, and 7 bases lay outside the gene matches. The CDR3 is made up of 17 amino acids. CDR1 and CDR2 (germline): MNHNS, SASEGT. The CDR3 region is CASSVTSGRARPYEQYF. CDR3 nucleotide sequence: TGTGCCAGCAGTGTGACTAGCGGGAGGGCCCGGCCCTACGAGCAGTACTTC.

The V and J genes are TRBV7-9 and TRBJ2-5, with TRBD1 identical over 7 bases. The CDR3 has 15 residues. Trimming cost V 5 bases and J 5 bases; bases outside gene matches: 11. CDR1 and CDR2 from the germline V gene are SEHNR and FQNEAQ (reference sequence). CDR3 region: CASSPRQGRGETQYF. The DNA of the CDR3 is TGTGCCAGCAGCCCCAGACAGGGAAGGGGGGAGACCCAGTACTTC.

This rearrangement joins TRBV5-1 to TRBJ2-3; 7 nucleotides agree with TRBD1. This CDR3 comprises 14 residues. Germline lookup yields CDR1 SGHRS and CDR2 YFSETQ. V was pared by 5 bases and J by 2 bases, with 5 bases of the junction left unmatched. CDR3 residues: CASRPGTATDTQYF. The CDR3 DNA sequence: TGCGCCAGCAGGCCCGGGACAGCCACAGATACGCAGTATTTT.

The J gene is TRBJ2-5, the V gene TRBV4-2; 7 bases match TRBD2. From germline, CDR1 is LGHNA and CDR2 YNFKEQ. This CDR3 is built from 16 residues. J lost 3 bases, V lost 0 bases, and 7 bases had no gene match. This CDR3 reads CASSQDTLAAKETQYF. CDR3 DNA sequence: TGTGCCAGCAGCCAAGATACCCTAGCGGCTAAAGAGACCCAGTACTTC.

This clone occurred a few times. The CDR3 DNA reads as TGTGCCAGCACGGGACAGAACACCGGGGAGCTGTTTTTT. It codes for CASTGQNTGELFF. The chain links TRBV2 to TRBJ2-2, with D perhaps TRBD1 (6 bases). The CDR3 consists of 13 residues. Per the germline V gene, CDR1 is SNHLY and CDR2 is FYNNEI. V lost 7 bases to trimming and J lost 1 base, with 7 bases between them.

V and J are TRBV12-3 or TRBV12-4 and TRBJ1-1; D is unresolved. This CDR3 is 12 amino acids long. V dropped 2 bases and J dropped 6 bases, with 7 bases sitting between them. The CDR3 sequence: CASSLFEAEAFF. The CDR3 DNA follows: TGTGCCAGCAGTTTATTTGAGGCTGAAGCTTTCTTT.

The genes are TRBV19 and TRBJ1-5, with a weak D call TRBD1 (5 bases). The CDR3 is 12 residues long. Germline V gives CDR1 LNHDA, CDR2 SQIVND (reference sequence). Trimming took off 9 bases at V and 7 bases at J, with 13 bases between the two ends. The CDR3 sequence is CASSGNLQPQHF. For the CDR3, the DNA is TGTGCCAGCTCAGGGAACCTACAGCCCCAGCATTTT.

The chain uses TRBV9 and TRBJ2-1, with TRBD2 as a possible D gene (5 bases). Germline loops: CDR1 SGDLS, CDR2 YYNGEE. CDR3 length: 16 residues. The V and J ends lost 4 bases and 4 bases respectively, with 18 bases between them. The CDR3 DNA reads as TGTGCCAGCAGCTTCCGAGCGGCTGGTCCATACAATGAGCAGTTCTTC. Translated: CASSFRAAGPYNEQFF.

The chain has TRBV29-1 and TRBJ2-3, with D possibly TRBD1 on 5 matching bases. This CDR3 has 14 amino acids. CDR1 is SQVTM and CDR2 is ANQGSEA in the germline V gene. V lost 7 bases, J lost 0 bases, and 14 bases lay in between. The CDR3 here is CSASQTASTDTQYF. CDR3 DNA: TGCAGCGCCAGCCAGACAGCTAGCACAGATACGCAGTATTTT.

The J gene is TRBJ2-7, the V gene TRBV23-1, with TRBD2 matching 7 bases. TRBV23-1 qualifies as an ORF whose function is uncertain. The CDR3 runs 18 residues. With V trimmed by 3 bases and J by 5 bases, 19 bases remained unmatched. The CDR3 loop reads CASSHPGPDRAGKDEQYF. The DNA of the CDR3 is TGCGCCAGCAGTCACCCGGGACCCGATCGAGCGGGGAAAGACGAGCAGTACTTC.

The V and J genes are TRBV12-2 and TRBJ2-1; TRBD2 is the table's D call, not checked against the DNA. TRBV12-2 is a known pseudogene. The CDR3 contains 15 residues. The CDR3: CASRPLAGVCNEQFF. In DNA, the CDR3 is TGTGCAAGTCGACCTCTAGCGGGAGTATGTAATGAGCAGTTCTTC.

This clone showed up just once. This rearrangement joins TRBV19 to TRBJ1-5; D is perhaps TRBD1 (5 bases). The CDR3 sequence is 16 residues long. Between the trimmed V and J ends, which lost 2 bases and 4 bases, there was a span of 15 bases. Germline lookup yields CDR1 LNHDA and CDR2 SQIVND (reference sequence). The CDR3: CASSIRGQGGNQPQHF. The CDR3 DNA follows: TGTGCCAGTAGTATAAGGGGTCAGGGCGGAAATCAGCCCCAGCATTTT.

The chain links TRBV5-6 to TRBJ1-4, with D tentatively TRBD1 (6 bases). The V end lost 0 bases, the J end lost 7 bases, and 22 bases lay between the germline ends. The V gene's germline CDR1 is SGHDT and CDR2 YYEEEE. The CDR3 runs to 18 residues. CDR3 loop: CASSLAKKAGALGEKLFF. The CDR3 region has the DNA TGTGCCAGCAGCTTGGCCAAAAAGGCAGGGGCTCTCGGTGAAAAACTGTTTTTT.

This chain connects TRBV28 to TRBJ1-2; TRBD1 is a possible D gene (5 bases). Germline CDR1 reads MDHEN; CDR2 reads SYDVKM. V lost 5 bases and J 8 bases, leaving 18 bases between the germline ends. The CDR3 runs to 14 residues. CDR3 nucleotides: TGTGCCAGCAGTCCCAGCATGGTGGGGCTGGGCTACACCTTC. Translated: CASSPSMVGLGYTF.

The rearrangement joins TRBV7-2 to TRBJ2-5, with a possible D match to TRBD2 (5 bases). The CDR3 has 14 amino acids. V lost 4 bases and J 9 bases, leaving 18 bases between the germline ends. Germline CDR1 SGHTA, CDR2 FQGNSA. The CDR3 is CASSSMTATGAQYF. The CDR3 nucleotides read TGTGCCAGCAGCTCGATGACTGCCACCGGGGCCCAGTACTTC.

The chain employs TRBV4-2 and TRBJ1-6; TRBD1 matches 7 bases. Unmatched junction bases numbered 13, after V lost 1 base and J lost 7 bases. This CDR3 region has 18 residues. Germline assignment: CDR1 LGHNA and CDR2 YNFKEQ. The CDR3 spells CASSQVFGRGTENSPLHF. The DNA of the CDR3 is TGTGCCAGCAGCCAAGTATTCGGCAGGGGGACGGAAAATTCACCCCTCCACTTT.

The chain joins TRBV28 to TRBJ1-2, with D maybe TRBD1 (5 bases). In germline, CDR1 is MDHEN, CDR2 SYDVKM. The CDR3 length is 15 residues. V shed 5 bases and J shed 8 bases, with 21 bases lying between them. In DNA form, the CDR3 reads TGTGCCAGCAGTCCCCCCCGGGGGGGGGAGTACGGCTACACCTTC. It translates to CASSPPRGGEYGYTF.